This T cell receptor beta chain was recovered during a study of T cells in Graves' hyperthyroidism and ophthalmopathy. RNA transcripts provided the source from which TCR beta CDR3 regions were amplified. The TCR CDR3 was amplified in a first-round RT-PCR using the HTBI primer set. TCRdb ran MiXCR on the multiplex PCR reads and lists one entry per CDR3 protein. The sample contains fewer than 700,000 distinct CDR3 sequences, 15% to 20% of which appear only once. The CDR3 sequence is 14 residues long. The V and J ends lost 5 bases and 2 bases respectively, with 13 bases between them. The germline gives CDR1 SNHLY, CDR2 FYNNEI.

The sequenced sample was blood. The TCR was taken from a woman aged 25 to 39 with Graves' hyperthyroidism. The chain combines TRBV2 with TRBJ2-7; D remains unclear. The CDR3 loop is CASSSWVRAYEQYF. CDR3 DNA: TGTGCCAGCAGTTCTTGGGTGCGCGCCTACGAGCAGTACTTC. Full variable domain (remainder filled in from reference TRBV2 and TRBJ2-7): EPEVTQTPSHQVTQMGQEVILRCVPISNHLYFYWYRQILGQKVEFLVSFYNNEISEKSEIFDDQFSVERPDGSNFTLKIRSTKLEDSAMYFCASSSWVRAYEQYFGPGTRLTVT.